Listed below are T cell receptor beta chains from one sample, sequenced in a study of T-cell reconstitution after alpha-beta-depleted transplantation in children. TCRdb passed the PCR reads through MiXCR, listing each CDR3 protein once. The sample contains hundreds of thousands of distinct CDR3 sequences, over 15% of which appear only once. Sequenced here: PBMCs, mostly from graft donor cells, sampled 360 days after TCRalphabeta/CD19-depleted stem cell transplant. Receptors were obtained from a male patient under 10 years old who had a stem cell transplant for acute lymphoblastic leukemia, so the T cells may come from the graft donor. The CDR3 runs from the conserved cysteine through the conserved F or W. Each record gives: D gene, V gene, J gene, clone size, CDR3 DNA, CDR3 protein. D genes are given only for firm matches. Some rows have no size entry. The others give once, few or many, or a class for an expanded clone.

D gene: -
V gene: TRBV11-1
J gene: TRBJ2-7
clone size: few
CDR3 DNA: TGTGCCAGCAGTCCGTTAATCGGGGCACAATCCTTC
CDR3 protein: CASSPLIGAQSF

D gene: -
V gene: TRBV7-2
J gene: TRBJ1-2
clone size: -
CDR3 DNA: TGTGCCAGCAGCCTCAAGGATTCTTATGGCTACACCTTC
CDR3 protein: CASSLKDSYGYTF

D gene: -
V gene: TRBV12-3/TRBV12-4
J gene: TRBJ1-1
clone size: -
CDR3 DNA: TGTGCCAGCACTACAGGTTCGCGCGGGGAGAGGGTAAACACTGAAGCTTTCTTT
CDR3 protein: CASTTGSRGERVNTEAFF

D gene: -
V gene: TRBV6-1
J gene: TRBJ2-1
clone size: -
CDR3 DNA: TGTGCCAGCAGTGCAGGTGACTCCTACAATGAGCAGTTCTTC
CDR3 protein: CASSAGDSYNEQFF

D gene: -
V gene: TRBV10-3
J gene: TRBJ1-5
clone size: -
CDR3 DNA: TGTGCCATCAGTGCCGGTGACAGCAATCAGCCCCAGCATTTT
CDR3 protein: CAISAGDSNQPQHF

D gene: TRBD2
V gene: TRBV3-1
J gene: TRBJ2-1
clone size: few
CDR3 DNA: TGTGCCAGCGGGGGACTAGCGGATCCTTACTTCCGGGTTGCCTACAATGAGCAGTTCTTC
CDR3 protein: CASGGLADPYFRVAYNEQFF

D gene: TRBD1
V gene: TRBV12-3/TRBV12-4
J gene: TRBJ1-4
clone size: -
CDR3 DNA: TGTGCCAGCAGTTCACCGGGACAGGGGTATGAAAAACTGTTTTTT
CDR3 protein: CASSSPGQGYEKLFF

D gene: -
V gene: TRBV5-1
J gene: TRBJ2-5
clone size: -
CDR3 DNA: TGCGCCAGCAGCTTGCCAGGGGAAGAGACCCAGTACTTC
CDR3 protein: CASSLPGEETQYF

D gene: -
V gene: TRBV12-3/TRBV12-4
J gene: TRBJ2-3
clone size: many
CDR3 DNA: TGTGCCAGCAGGGAAAGCACAGATACGCAGTATTTT
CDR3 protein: CASRESTDTQYF

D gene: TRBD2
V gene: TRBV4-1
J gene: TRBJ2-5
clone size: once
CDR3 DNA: TGCGCCAGCAGCCAAGTCCATCTCCGCGGGGGGCAAGAGACCCAGTACTTC
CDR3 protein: CASSQVHLRGGQETQYF

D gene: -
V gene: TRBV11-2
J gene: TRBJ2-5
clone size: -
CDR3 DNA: TGTGCCAGCAGCCTTTTCATGGGGAAGCGGCGGCAAGAGACCCAGTACTTC
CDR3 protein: CASSLFMGKRRQETQYF

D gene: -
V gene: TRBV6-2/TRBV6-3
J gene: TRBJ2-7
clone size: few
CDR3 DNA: TGTGCCAGCAACCCGTGGGGGGACTCCTACGAGCAGTACTTC
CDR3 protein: CASNPWGDSYEQYF

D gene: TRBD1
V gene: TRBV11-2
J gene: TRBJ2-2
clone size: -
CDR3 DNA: TGTGCCAGCGACCGCCAAGGGGGCCTCAACACCGGGGAGCTGTTTTTT
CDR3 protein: CASDRQGGLNTGELFF

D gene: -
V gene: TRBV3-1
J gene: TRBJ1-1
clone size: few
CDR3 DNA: TGTGCCAGCAGCCTGATAGGGATCGGTGAAGCTTTCTTT
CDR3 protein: CASSLIGIGEAFF

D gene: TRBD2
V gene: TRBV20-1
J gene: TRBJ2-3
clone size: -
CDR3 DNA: TGCAGTGCTAGAGTGGGGTCTAGCGGTACCCTAGGCGGATTCTCTCGCACAGATACGCAGTATTTT
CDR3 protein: CSARVGSSGTLGGFSRTDTQYF

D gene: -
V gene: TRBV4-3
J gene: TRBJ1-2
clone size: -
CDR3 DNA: TGCGCCAGCAGCCAAGATTACGGGAACTATGGCTACACCTTC
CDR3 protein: CASSQDYGNYGYTF

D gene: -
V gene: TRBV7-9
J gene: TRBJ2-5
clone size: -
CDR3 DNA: TGTGCCAGCAGCTTACTTGAGGGCCAAGAGACCCAGTACTTC
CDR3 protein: CASSLLEGQETQYF

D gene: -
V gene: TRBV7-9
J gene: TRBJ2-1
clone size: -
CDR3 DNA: TGTGCCAGCAGCGGAGCCCACAATGAGCAGTTCTTC
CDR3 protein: CASSGAHNEQFF

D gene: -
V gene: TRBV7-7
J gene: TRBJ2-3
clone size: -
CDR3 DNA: TGTGCCAGCAGCTTAGGATTCCCCCATACGCAGTATTTT
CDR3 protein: CASSLGFPHTQYF

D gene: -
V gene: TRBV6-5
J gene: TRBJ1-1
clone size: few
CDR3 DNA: TGTGCCAGCAGTTACGGGGAGGTGGCTGAAGCTTTCTTT
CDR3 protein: CASSYGEVAEAFF

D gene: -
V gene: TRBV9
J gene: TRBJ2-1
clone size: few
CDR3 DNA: TGTGCCAGCAGCGCAGAGAGCTCCTACAATGAGCAGTTCTTC
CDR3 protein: CASSAESSYNEQFF

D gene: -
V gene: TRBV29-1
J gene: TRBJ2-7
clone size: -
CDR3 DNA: TGCAGCGTTGAAGATCTGTCCTACGAGCAGTACTTC
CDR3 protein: CSVEDLSYEQYF

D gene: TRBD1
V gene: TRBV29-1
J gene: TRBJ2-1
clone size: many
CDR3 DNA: TGCAGCGCGGACAGGGCGTTGAGACCGAATGAGCAGTTCTTC
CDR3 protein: CSADRALRPNEQFF

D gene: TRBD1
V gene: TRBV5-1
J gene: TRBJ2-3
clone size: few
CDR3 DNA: TGCGCCAGCAGCCCGGGTTCTACAGGGGGGACAGATACGCAGTATTTT
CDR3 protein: CASSPGSTGGTDTQYF

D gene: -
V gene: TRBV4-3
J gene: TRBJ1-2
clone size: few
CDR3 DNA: TGCGCCAGCAGCCAAGGGGTAGGGGACTATGGCTACACCTTC
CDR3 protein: CASSQGVGDYGYTF

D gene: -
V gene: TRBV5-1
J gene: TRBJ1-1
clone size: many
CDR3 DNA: TGCGCCAGCAGTAGAGGGGTCGGTGAAGCTTTCTTT
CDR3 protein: CASSRGVGEAFF

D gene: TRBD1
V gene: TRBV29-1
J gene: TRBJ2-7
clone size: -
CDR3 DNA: TGCAGCGTTGAAGGACAGGGTAAGGGCGAGCAGTACTTC
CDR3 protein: CSVEGQGKGEQYF

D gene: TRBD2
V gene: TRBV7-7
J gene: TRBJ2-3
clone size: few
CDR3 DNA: TGTGCTAGCAGCTTAGGTCTAGCGGGGACCGAAGATACGCAGTATTTT
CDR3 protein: CASSLGLAGTEDTQYF

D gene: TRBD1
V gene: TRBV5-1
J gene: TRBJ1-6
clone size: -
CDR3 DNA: TGCGCCAGCAGTAAGGGGGCAGTGAATTCACCCCTCCACTTT
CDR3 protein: CASSKGAVNSPLHF

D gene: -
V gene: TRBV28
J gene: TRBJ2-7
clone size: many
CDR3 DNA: TGTGCCAGCAGTTTAAGGTTGGACAGAGCCTACGAGCAGTACTTC
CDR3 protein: CASSLRLDRAYEQYF

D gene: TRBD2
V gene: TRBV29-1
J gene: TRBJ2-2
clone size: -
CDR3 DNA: TGCAGCGTTGAATGGTTGGCTAGCGGGAGGGCCGGGGAGCTGTTTTTT
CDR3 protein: CSVEWLASGRAGELFF

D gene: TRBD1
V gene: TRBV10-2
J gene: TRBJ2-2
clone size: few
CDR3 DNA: TGCGCCAGCAGTCGACAGGGTTGGGACACCGGGGAGCTGTTTTTT
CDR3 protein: CASSRQGWDTGELFF

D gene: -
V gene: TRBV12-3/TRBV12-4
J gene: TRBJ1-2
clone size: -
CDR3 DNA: TGTGCCAGCAGCCGCCTTGGGGTCTATGGCTACACCTTC
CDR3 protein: CASSRLGVYGYTF

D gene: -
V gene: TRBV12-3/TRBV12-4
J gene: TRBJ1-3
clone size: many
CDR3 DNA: TGTGCCAGCAGTGAAACGTCCTCTGGAAACACCATATATTTT
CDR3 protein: CASSETSSGNTIYF

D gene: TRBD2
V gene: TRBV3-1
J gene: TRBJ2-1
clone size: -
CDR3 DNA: TGTGCCAGCAGCCTACTAGCGGGGGCTAGCGGCGATGAGCAGTTCTTC
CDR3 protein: CASSLLAGASGDEQFF

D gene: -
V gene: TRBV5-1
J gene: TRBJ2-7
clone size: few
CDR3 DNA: TGCGCCAGCAGCTTGGCCGGCCCGCTGCAGAACGAGCAGTACTTC
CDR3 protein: CASSLAGPLQNEQYF

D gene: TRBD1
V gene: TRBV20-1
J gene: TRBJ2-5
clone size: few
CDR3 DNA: TGCAGTGCTACCGGACAGGGATGGGAGACCCAGTACTTC
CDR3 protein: CSATGQGWETQYF

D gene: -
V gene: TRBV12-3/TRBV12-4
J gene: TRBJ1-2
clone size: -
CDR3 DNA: TGTGCCAGCACCCGCACGGGGGAAGGCTACACCTTC
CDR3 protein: CASTRTGEGYTF

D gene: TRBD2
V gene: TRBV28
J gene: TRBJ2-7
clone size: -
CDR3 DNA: TGTGCCAGCACCAGCGGGGTCTCCTACGAGCAGTACTTC
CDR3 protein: CASTSGVSYEQYF

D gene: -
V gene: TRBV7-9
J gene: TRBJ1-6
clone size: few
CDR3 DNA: TGTGCCAGCAGGCCCGACAGAAGCTCCTATAATTCACCCCTCCACTTT
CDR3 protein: CASRPDRSSYNSPLHF

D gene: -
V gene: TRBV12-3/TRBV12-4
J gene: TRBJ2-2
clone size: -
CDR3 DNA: TGTGCCAGCAGTTTTGGGTTTGGGGTCGGCGGCAACACCGGGGAGCTGTTTTTT
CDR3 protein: CASSFGFGVGGNTGELFF

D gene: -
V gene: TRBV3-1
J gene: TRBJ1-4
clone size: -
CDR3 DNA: TGTGCCAGCAGCCTGGACCTGACGACTAATGAAAAACTGTTTTTT
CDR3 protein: CASSLDLTTNEKLFF

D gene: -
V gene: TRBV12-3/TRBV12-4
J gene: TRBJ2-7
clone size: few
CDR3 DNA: TGTGCCAGCAGTTTAGTGGCGGGACGCCCTTACGAGCAGTACTTC
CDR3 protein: CASSLVAGRPYEQYF

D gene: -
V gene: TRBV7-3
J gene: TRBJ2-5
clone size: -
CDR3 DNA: TGTGCCAGCAGCTTGGGGGGACAGCAAGAGACCCAGTACTTC
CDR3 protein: CASSLGGQQETQYF

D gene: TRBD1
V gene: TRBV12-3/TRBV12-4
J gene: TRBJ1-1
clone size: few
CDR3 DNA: TGTGCCAGCAGAGGGGACAGGGGAACTGAAGCTTTCTTT
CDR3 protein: CASRGDRGTEAFF

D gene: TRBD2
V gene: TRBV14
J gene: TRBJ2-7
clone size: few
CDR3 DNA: TGTGCCAGCAGCCCTAGACTAGCGATCTACGAGCAGTACTTC
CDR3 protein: CASSPRLAIYEQYF

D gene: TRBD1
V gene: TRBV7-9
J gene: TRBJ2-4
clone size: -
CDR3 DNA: TGTGCCAGCAGCTTATGGACAGGGGAAGGCCAAAACATTCAGTACTTC
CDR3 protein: CASSLWTGEGQNIQYF